The present T cell receptor beta chain was sequenced within a study of T-cell reconstitution after alpha-beta-depleted transplantation in children. This clonotype appeared many times. The CDR3 length is 12 residues. The germline V gene has CDR1 DFQATT and CDR2 SNEGSKA (reference sequence). V shed 4 bases and J shed 3 bases, with 10 bases lying between them. This sample's TCRbeta library carried unique molecular identifier barcodes. TCRdb recomputed calls from the PCR reads with MiXCR, one row per CDR3 protein. The sample holds roughly 590,000 distinct CDR3 sequences, roughly 15% seen once. Source: PBMCs from the stem cell graft donor, taken from the stem cell graft. The sequence came from a human donor who donated a stem cell graft to a child with acute myeloid leukemia. J is TRBJ2-7 and V is TRBV20-1; possibly TRBD1 for D (6 bases). In DNA, the CDR3 is TGCAGTGCTATCCGGGACAACTACGAGCAGTACTTC. It is translated as CSAIRDNYEQYF.